This TCR beta chain is from a study of cytomegalovirus exposure and HLA in healthy donors. General study points: An analysis done earlier found most TCR beta V segments productive about 87% or about 30% of the time. The later analysis indicated that the majority of CMV-associated TCR beta chains appeared HLA-restricted.

CDR1 is MDHEN and CDR2 is SYDVKM in the germline V gene. Trimming stripped 7 bases from V and 6 bases from J, with 13 bases between. The length of the CDR3 is 13 residues. A multiplex PCR was run with 60 Vbeta primers and 13 Jbeta primers. The table came from immunoSEQ multiplex PCR; TCRdb's copy has only in-frame clones and leaves some out. The sample has around 110,000 clones, 65% to 80% seen once. A note on this clone: Its antigen is not known.

All donors participated as healthy donors of bone marrow. The specimen sequenced was PBMCs. V and J are TRBV28 and TRBJ1-5; maybe TRBD1 (5 bases). The receptor was derived from a woman between 50 and 59 years old in good health and CMV-seropositive. CDR3 residues: CASIQGGGQPQHF. The CDR3 region has the DNA TGTGCCAGCATCCAGGGAGGAGGTCAGCCCCAGCATTTT.